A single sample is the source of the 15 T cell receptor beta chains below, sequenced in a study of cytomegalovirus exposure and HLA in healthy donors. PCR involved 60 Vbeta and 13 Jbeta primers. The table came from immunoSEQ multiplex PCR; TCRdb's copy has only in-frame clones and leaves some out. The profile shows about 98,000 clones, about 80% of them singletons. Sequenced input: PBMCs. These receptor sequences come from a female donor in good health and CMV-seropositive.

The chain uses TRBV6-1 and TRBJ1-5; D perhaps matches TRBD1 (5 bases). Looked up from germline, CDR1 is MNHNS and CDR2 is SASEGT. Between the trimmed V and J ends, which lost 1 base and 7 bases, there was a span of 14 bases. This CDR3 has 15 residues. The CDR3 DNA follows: TGTGCCAGCAGTGAAGGGCCGGGGGGGTACCAGCCCCAGCATTTT. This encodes CASSEGPGGYQPQHF.

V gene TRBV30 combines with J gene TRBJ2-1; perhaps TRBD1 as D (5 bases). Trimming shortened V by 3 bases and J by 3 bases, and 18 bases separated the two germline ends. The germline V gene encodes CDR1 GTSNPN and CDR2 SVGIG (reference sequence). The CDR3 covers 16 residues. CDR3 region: CAWRIARTTLYNEQFF. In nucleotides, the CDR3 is TGTGCCTGGAGAATAGCTAGGACAACCCTCTACAATGAGCAGTTCTTC.

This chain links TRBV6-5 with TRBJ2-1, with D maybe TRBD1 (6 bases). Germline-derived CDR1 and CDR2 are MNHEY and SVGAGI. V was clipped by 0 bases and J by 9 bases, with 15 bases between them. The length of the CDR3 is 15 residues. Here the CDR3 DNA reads TGTGCCAGCAGTTACTCTAGGGGACATCGGACTGAGCAGTTCTTC. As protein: CASSYSRGHRTEQFF.

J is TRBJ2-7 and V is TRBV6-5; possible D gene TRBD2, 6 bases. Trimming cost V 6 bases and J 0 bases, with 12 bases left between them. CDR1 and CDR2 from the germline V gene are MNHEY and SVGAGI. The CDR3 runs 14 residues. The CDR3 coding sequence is TGTGCCAGCAGCCGTAGCGGCAGCTCCTACGAGCAGTACTTC. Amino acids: CASSRSGSSYEQYF.

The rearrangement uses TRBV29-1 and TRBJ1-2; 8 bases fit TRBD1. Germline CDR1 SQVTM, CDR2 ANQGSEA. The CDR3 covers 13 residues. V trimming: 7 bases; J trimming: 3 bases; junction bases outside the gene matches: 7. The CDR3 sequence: CSARTGMDYGYTF. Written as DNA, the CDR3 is TGCAGCGCTCGGACAGGGATGGACTATGGCTACACCTTC.

In DNA form, the CDR3 reads TGTGCCAGCAGTTCGTATAGCAATCAGCCCCAGCATTTT. Residues: CASSSYSNQPQHF. This chain joins TRBV27 and TRBJ1-5; D gene unclear. In germline, CDR1 is MNHEY, CDR2 SMNVEV (reference sequence). V was cut by 4 bases and J by 0 bases, with 4 bases left in between. The CDR3 consists of 13 residues.

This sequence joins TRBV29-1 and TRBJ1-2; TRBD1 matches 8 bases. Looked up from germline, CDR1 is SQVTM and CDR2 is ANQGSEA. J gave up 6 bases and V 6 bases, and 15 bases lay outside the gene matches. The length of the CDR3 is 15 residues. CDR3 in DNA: TGCAGCGTCTGGCGGGGACAGGAAAATCCGGATGGCTACACCTTC. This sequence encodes CSVWRGQENPDGYTF.

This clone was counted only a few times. The CDR3 is CATSPLRGENYGYTF. CDR3 coding DNA: TGTGCCACCAGCCCCCTCAGGGGAGAGAACTATGGCTACACCTTC. The chain combines TRBV15 with TRBJ1-2; a weak D match, TRBD1 (6 bases). The V gene lost 5 bases and the J gene lost 2 bases, with 15 bases spanning the gap. The CDR3 has 15 amino acids. Germline values: CDR1 LNHNV, CDR2 YYDKDF (reference sequence).

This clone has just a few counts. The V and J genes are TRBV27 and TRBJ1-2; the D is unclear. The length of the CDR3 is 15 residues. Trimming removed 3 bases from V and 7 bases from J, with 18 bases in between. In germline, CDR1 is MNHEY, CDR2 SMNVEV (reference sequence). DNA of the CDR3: TGTGCCAGCAGTTTTATGGTGGGTGGAGGCGGTGGCTACACCTTC. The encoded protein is CASSFMVGGGGGYTF.

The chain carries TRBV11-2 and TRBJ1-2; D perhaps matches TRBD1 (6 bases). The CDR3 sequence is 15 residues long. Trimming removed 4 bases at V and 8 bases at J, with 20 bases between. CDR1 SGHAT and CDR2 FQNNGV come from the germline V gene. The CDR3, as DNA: TGTGCCAGCAGCTCCAATCTCCCCAGGGGCGGCGGCTACACCTTC. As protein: CASSSNLPRGGGYTF.

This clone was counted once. The CDR3 protein is CASSKTEPRGTDEAFF. CDR3 DNA: TGTGCCAGTAGTAAGACGGAACCCCGGGGAACGGATGAAGCTTTCTTT. The gene calls are TRBV19 and TRBJ1-1; no reliable D call. Germline assignment: CDR1 LNHDA and CDR2 SQIVND (reference sequence). V was shortened by 4 bases and J by 7 bases, with 22 bases between the two germline ends. This CDR3 has 16 amino acids.

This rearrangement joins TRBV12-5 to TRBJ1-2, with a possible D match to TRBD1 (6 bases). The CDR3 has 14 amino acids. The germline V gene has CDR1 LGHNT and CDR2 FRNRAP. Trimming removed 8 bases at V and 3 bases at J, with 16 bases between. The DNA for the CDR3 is TGTGCTAGTTCGTCTCGACCAGGGGACTATGGCTACACCTTC. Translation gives CASSSRPGDYGYTF.

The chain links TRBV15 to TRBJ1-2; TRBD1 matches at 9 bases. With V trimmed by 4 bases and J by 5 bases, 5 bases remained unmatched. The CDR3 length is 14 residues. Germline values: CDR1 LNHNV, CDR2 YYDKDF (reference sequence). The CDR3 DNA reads TGTGCCACCAGCAAGGGACAGGGAGGGTATGGCTACACCTTC. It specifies CATSKGQGGYGYTF.

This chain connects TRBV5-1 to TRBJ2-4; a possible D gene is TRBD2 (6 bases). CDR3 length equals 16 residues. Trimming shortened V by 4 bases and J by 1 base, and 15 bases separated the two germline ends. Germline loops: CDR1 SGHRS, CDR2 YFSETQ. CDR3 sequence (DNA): TGCGCCAGCAGCCTCCCTATGGGGGGTGCCAAAAACATTCAGTACTTC. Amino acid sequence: CASSLPMGGAKNIQYF.

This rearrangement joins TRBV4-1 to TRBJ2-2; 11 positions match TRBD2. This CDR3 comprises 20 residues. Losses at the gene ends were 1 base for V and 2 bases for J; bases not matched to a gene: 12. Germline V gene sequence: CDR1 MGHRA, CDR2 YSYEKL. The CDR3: CASSQGGLAVGGVNTGELFF. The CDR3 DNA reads TGCGCCAGCAGCCAAGGGGGACTAGCGGTGGGGGGGGTAAACACCGGGGAGCTGTTTTTT.